These 17 T cell receptor beta chains share one sample of origin, sequenced in a study of blood T cell repertoires in COVID-19. Sequenced by immunoSEQ multiplex PCR; TCRdb stores in-frame clones only, minus some. Of some 390,000 clones detected, over 75% appear once; the ten largest clones hold approximately 2.4%. Sequencing was carried out using peripheral blood. Receptors originate from a woman aged 60 to 75 with COVID-19, enrolled during active disease.

The rearrangement uses TRBV2 and TRBJ1-2, with 7 bases identical to TRBD1. The CDR3 has 13 residues. V lost 5 bases, J lost 3 bases, and 3 bases stayed unmatched. Germline CDR1 SNHLY, CDR2 FYNNEI. The CDR3 reads CASSTGTDYGYTF. The CDR3 nucleotides are TGTGCCAGCAGTACCGGGACAGACTATGGCTACACCTTC. Using reference TRBV2 and TRBJ1-2 for the parts outside the CDR3, the full variable domain is EPEVTQTPSHQVTQMGQEVILRCVPISNHLYFYWYRQILGQKVEFLVSFYNNEISEKSEIFDDQFSVERPDGSNFTLKIRSTKLEDSAMYFCASSTGTDYGYTFGSGTRLTVV.

This clone was seen only a few times. Other DNA variants within this sample encode the same CDR3. The genes are TRBV5-1 and TRBJ1-2; 9 nucleotides line up with TRBD1. From germline, CDR1 is SGHRS and CDR2 YFSETQ. After removal of 0 bases from V and 7 bases from J, the junction contained 4 bases not matched to a gene. The CDR3 is made up of 14 amino acids. CDR3 region: CASSLGDRAGGYTF. In nucleotides, the CDR3 is TGCGCCAGCAGCTTGGGGGACAGGGCGGGTGGCTACACCTTC.

The rearrangement links TRBV2 to TRBJ1-2; 9 nucleotides match TRBD1. The CDR3 is made up of 13 amino acids. Germline loops: CDR1 SNHLY, CDR2 FYNNEI. Trimming removed 8 bases from V and 4 bases from J; junction bases left unmatched: 5. The CDR3 DNA is TGTGCCAGCTTACAGGGGGCGAGCTATGGCTACACCTTC. As protein: CASLQGASYGYTF. Filled out from reference TRBV2 and TRBJ1-2, the complete variable domain reads EPEVTQTPSHQVTQMGQEVILRCVPISNHLYFYWYRQILGQKVEFLVSFYNNEISEKSEIFDDQFSVERPDGSNFTLKIRSTKLEDSAMYFCASLQGASYGYTFGSGTRLTVV.

The V and J genes are TRBV6-6 and TRBJ1-2; D gene uncertain. Germline V CDR1 and CDR2: MNHNY, SVGAGI (reference sequence). CDR3 length equals 13 residues. The V gene lost 0 bases and the J gene lost 3 bases, with 5 bases spanning the gap. DNA of the CDR3: TGTGCCAGCAGTTACTCGACTGACTATGGCTACACCTTC. Translating it yields CASSYSTDYGYTF.

The rearrangement links TRBV5-1 to TRBJ2-3; TRBD2 aligns across 8 bases. This CDR3 contains 15 residues. Looked up from germline, CDR1 is SGHRS and CDR2 is YFSETQ. The trim removed 0 bases at V and 0 bases at J, leaving 0 bases unmatched. The CDR3 protein is CASSLAGGSTDTQYF. The CDR3 DNA is TGCGCCAGCAGCTTGGCGGGGGGGAGCACAGATACGCAGTATTTT. The full variable domain, in which reference TRBV5-1 and TRBJ2-3 provide the parts outside the CDR3, is KAGVTQTPRYLIKTRGQQVTLSCSPISGHRSVSWYQQTPGQGLQFLFEYFSETQRNKGNFPGRFSGRQFSNSRSEMNVSTLELGDSALYLCASSLAGGSTDTQYFGPGTRLTVL.

The chain joins TRBV7-9 to TRBJ2-7, with 13 positions matching TRBD2. Germline V gene lookup returns CDR1 SEHNR and CDR2 FQNEAQ (reference sequence). This CDR3 is built from 14 residues. The V and J ends lost 0 bases and 12 bases, in that order; junction bases with no gene match: 5. The CDR3 loop reads CASSLAGTSGDVYF. CDR3 nucleotide sequence: TGTGCCAGCAGCTTAGCGGGGACTAGCGGGGATGTGTACTTC.

This sequence joins TRBV6-4 and TRBJ2-7; the match to TRBD2 covers 7 bases. Unmatched junction bases numbered 2, after V lost 0 bases and J lost 9 bases. Germline-derived CDR1 and CDR2 are MRHNA and SNTAGT. The CDR3 totals 12 residues. The CDR3, as DNA: TGTGCCAGCAGTGACTCGGGGGGGGTGCAGTACTTC. It encodes CASSDSGGVQYF.

This clone was detected only once. The gene calls are TRBV6-5 and TRBJ2-5; 8 bases align to TRBD1. Looked up from germline, CDR1 is MNHEY and CDR2 is SVGAGI. The CDR3 runs to 13 residues. V lost 6 bases to trimming and J lost 5 bases; unmatched junction nucleotides: 5. As DNA, the CDR3 is TGTGCCAGCAGGCCTACAGGGGGGGAGACCCAGTACTTC. Amino acid sequence: CASRPTGGETQYF.

The gene calls are TRBV5-5 and TRBJ1-2; D remains unclear. Germline V gene lookup returns CDR1 SGHKS and CDR2 YYEKEE (reference sequence). The CDR3 is 14 residues long. V lost 4 bases, J lost 5 bases, and 15 bases lay in between. The CDR3 here is CASSPPWQTYGYTF. In nucleotides, the CDR3 is TGTGCCAGCAGCCCACCGTGGCAGACATATGGCTACACCTTC. The full variable domain, rest sourced from reference TRBV5-5 and TRBJ1-2, is DAGVTQSPTHLIKTRGQQVTLRCSPISGHKSVSWYQQVLGQGPQFIFQYYEKEERGRGNFPDRFSARQFPNYSSELNVNALLLGDSALYLCASSPPWQTYGYTFGSGTRLTVV.

The chain combines TRBV2 with TRBJ1-6; possible D gene TRBD1, 5 bases. Trimming shortened V by 1 base and J by 7 bases, and 11 bases separated the two germline ends. There are 15 residues in the CDR3. From germline, CDR1 is SNHLY and CDR2 FYNNEI. The CDR3 reads CASSEGETENSPLHF. CDR3 DNA: TGTGCCAGCAGTGAAGGTGAGACAGAGAATTCACCCCTCCACTTT.

In its sample, this clone was seen once. The chain couples TRBV18 to TRBJ2-3; TRBD1 matches 8 bases. Germline V gene sequence: CDR1 KGHSH, CDR2 LQKENI. The CDR3 covers 15 residues. Germline trimming cut 4 bases from V and 1 base from J; bases unmatched to any gene: 4. The CDR3 sequence: CASSLDRAGTDTQYF. The CDR3 nucleotides are TGTGCCAGCTCACTGGACAGGGCTGGCACAGATACGCAGTATTTT.

The genes are TRBV20-1 and TRBJ2-5, with 9 nucleotides matching TRBD2. V trimming: 4 bases; J trimming: 1 base; junction bases outside the gene matches: 7. The CDR3 length is 15 residues. CDR1 and CDR2 from the germline V gene are DFQATT and SNEGSKA (reference sequence). CDR3 nucleotide sequence: TGCAGTGCTACTGAGCGGGGGGCACTCCAAGAGACCCAGTACTTC. This translates into CSATERGALQETQYF.

This chain links TRBV4-1 with TRBJ1-6, with D possibly being TRBD1 (6 bases). V was clipped by 2 bases and J by 3 bases, with 8 bases between them. Per the germline V gene, CDR1 is MGHRA and CDR2 is YSYEKL. The CDR3 runs 15 residues. The CDR3 sequence is CASSQRDNYNSPLHF. CDR3 nucleotides: TGCGCCAGCAGCCAACGGGACAACTATAATTCACCCCTCCACTTT.

This chain joins TRBV18 and TRBJ1-2; D perhaps matches TRBD1 (5 bases). The germline gives CDR1 KGHSH, CDR2 LQKENI. V lost 4 bases, J lost 9 bases, and 12 bases lay in between. The CDR3 is 12 amino acids. The CDR3: CASSRGEVSYTF. CDR3 nucleotide sequence: TGTGCCAGCTCACGGGGGGAAGTGAGCTACACCTTC.

CDR3 DNA sequence: TGTGCCAGCAGCCCTTCCCCCAGGGGTGTTGGTGATGAGCAGTTCTTC. Protein: CASSPSPRGVGDEQFF. This chain links TRBV7-3 with TRBJ2-1; D is possibly TRBD1 (6 bases). V was shortened by 5 bases and J by 8 bases, with 22 bases between the two germline ends. This CDR3 has 16 amino acids. Germline values: CDR1 SGHTA, CDR2 FQGTGA.

This rearrangement joins TRBV18 to TRBJ2-3, with no clear D. V lost 3 bases, J lost 3 bases, and 7 bases lay in between. Germline values: CDR1 KGHSH, CDR2 LQKENI. This CDR3 region has 13 residues. The CDR3 region has the DNA TGTGCCAGCTCACCGGAAGCGACAGATACGCAGTATTTT. It translates to CASSPEATDTQYF.

This chain links TRBV28 with TRBJ1-4; D gene uncertain. This CDR3 spans 16 amino acids. V lost 4 bases and J lost 3, with 15 bases in between. The germline gives CDR1 MDHEN, CDR2 SYDVKM. The CDR3 sequence: CASSSPRWGANEKLFF. CDR3 nucleotides: TGTGCCAGCAGTTCACCCCGATGGGGAGCTAATGAAAAACTGTTTTTT.